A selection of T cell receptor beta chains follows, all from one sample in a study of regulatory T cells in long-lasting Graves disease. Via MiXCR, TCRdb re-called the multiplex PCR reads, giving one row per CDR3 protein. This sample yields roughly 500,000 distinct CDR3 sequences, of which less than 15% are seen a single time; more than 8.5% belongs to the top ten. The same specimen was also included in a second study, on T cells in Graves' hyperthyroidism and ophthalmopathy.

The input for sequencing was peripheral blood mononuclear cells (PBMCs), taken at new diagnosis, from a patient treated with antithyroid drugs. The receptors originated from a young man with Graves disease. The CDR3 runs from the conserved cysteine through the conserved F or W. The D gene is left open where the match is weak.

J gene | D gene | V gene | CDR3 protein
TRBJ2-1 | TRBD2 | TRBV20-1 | CSARPSGPYNEQFF
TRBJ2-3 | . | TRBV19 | CATGVLTDTQYF
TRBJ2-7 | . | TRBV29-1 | CSVEPGPHEQYF
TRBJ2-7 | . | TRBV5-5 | CASSPGGRDYEQYF
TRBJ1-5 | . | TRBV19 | CASSLEDNQPQHF
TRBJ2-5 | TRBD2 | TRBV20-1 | CSASPAGVFTGETQYF
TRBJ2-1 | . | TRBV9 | CASSVWDGNNEQFF
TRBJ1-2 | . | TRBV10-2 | CASRTGSMGSGYTF
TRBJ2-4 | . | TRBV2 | CASSEDAGSYDIQYF
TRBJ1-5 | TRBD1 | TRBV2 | CASSGGTGDNQPQHF
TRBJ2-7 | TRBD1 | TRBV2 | CASSEGLGQAYEQYF
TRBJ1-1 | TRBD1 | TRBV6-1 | CASSERQGSEAFF
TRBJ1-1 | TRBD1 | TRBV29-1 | CSVLRGQAEAFF
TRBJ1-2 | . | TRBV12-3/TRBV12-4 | CASRQTESNYGYTF
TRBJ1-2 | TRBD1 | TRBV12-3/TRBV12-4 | CASSPRDRGLVKGYTF
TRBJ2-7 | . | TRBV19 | CASKGPGGSYEQYF
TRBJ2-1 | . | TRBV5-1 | CASSLGPPWGEQFF
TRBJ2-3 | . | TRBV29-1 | CSVGGRDTQYF
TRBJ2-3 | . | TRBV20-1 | CSTTRRDGQYF
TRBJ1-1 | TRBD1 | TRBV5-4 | CASSSAQGTEAFF
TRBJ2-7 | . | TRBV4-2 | CASSQPRLPYEQYF
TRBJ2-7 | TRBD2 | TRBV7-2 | CASSLSWTSGSYEQYF
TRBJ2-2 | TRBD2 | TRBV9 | CASRVEGLGAGELFF
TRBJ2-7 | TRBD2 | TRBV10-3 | CAMAGGRGYEQYF
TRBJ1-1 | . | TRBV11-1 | CASSWANTEAFF
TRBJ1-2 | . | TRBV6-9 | CASSYRPGDYGYTF
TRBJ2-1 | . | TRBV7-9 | CASSLTAQSYNEQFF
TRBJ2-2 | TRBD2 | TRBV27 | CASSGRITGELFF
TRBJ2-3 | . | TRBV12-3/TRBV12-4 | CASSWEGGDTQYF
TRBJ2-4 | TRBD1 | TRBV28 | CASSGGQNIQYF
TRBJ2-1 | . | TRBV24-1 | CATRGGRYNEQFF
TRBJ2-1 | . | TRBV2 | CASSDPGLFSGNEQFF
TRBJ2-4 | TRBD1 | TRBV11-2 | CASSQTGGSKNIQYF
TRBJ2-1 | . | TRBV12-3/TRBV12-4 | CASSLRSGPRDEQFF
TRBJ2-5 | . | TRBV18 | CASSPSSAGSETQYF
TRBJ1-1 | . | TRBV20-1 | CSAYRNLNTEAFF
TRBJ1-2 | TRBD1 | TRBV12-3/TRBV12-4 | CASSRTGTVPNYGYTF
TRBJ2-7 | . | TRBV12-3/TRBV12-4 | CASSLAPRPGDPYEQYF
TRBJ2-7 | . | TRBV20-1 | CSAREGTHSYEQYF
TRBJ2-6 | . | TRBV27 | CASSFMRPSGANVLTF
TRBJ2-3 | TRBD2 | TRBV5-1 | CASSLAWTSGRAGTDTQYF